The TCR beta chain under discussion was sequenced for a study of blood T cell repertoires in COVID-19. About the study: The United States, Italy and Spain supplied acute and convalescent COVID-19 samples. The analysed material was cDNA or gDNA that came from T cells, B-cell-depleted T cells, or PBMCs.

Original processing methods: How many nucleated cells were present was estimated from reference gene primer amplification. The method was immunoSEQ multiplex PCR; TCRdb's version includes in-frame clones alone and lacks a portion of them. V and J calls and clone size are as listed in that table; D and trimming were resolved from the DNA. This table holds about 350,000 clones, approximately 90% found once. The sequenced sample was peripheral blood. This clonotype originated in a woman younger than 35 who had recovered from COVID-19.

CDR3 residues: CASSSGTDNANTGELFF. The CDR3 DNA reads TGTGCCAGCAGCTCCGGGACAGACAACGCGAACACCGGGGAGCTGTTTTTT. The chain combines TRBV11-3 with TRBJ2-2; 7 bases match TRBD1. The CDR3 covers 17 residues. The V segment lost 4 bases and the J segment 0 bases; nucleotides outside the gene matches: 8. Germline loops: CDR1 SGHNT, CDR2 YENEEA.